This T cell receptor beta chain is from a study of cytomegalovirus exposure and HLA in healthy donors (dated by TCRdb to the late 2010s). Regarding the complete study: An earlier analysis of approximately 640 of the donors reported 276 Gb of sequence data and roughly 110 million unique TCR beta sequences from about 180 million T cells. Rather than using new phenotypic data, the later analysis identified candidate immune exposures from TCR beta sequences and from how often those sequences occurred across donors. Class I and class II HLA loci were covered by the typing at four-digit resolution. The study used immunosequencing to profile the T cell repertoires of 666 subjects and linked those repertoires to cytomegalovirus serostatus. Among some 410 genotyped donors of the cohort, an average of roughly 230,000 unique TCR beta nucleotide sequences was sequenced per donor, of which about 19% were non-productive. An early release that covered more than 550 HLA-typed donors contained approximately 300 gigabases of sequencing data and some 87 million unique TCR sequences. The number of typed donors differed by locus: about 620-640 for A, B, C, DRB1 and DQB1; roughly 510 for DQA1; over 600 for DPA1; and roughly 450 for DPB1. Besides the first cohort of about 730 subjects, a separate validation cohort made up of 120 different subjects was used. To study patterns of TCR occurrence, a later analysis re-analyzed previously published TCR beta repertoires from hundreds of donors and added high-resolution HLA genotyping. Alongside the repertoire data, information on donor age, sex, ethnicity and CMV serostatus was compiled. An earlier analysis of 587 of the donors applied high-throughput TCR beta sequencing to assess whether each TCR beta V gene segment acted as functional or pseudogenic. High-throughput TCR immunosequencing, statistical association of individual TCRs with disease status, and machine learning were combined to predict cytomegalovirus infection status. The genetic ancestry cluster associated with self-reported Caucasian donors included 81% of the roughly 400 genotyped donors. A later genetic analysis took genome-wide SNP genotypes for about three fifths of the 666 donors and used that subset as a discovery cohort. The aim of the study was to test whether cataloging public T cell receptors could identify signatures of past pathogen exposure. Every repertoire in the discovery cohort had been generated on one and the same sequencing platform. Because of strong linkage in the cohort, four or five DR-DQ haplotypes were treated as single units for association and clustering. Summary of the overall study and its limitations: The study gave a list of roughly 150 TCR beta chains associated with cytomegalovirus. In a later analysis, HLA-associated TCR beta chains were found to be more clonally expanded and to have lower generation probabilities than equally common non-associated chains. Most TCR sequences were observed very rarely across donors, whereas some public TCRs were present in many individuals. The cohort was sequenced for TCR beta chains only, and without alpha or paired-chain data the features that could be detected were limited. A later analysis associated approximately 17,000 TCR beta sequences with specific HLA alleles at a false discovery rate of 0.05. The authors suggested that the approach could potentially be extended to other disease states and immunological phenotypes. An association between a missense DCLRE1C variant and V-gene and J-gene trimming of TCR beta chains was found in a later genetic analysis and replicated in an independent cohort. Strong co-occurrence of HLA alleles, especially DR and DQ, made assigning TCR associations to individual alleles difficult. Correlated functional status among segregating V segments might reflect linkage disequilibrium, but an unknown experimental factor could not be ruled out. Because HLA typing was unavailable for some donors at each locus, only the typed subset was used in association tests. The presence/absence analyses assumed that sequencing depth was roughly uniform across donors, and that assumption may not be true. In a later analysis, several top co-occurrence clusters were reported to appear linked to parvovirus B19, influenza, CMV and Epstein-Barr virus. In a later analysis, most CMV-associated TCR beta chains were found to appear HLA-restricted, with HLA associations seemingly driven largely by CMV exposure. A further reported finding was that TCR beta sequences accurately predicted the HLA-A and HLA-B alleles for most subjects in the first cohort. The only immune exposure information available for the cohort was CMV serostatus. The earlier analysis of 587 of the donors excluded 15 to 20 rarely observed V segments, including chromosome 9 orphons, because counts were too low. Some IMGT-functional V segments, including TRBV6-2 and TRBV6-3, could not be distinguished by the 87-base-pair reads and were therefore excluded. In a later analysis, the rate of TCR association differed among HLA loci, with DRB1 alleles having the most associated TCRs and HLA-C alleles having the fewest. A few of the identified cytomegalovirus-associated TCR beta chains were confirmed in vitro to be specific for cytomegalovirus antigens. The classifier was reported to diagnose cytomegalovirus status with high specificity and sensitivity in both the original cohort and the validation cohort. In an earlier analysis of several hundred of the donors, most TCR beta V segments were observed in productive rearrangements about 90% or about 30% of the time, broadly matching IMGT annotations. Compared with the approximately 670-donor mean, donors in an Asian-associated ancestry cluster had fewer N-insertions in productive TCRs, according to a later genetic analysis. A cluster of highly shared sequence variants was judged likely to represent a technical artifact of the sequencing pipeline.

The CDR3 has 12 amino acids, counting the end cysteine and phenylalanine. Just CDR3 DNA is preserved here, 36 bases in frame from base 1. The germline V gene (reference sequence) sets CDR1 to MNHNY and CDR2 to SVGAGI. Between the V and J ends, shortened by 6 bases and 5 bases respectively, the junction contains 8 bases. Concerning this clone itself: No cognate antigen has been identified for it. Nothing much larger sits one base from this clone, and base qualities are not available.

Library preparation used the immunoSEQ multiplex PCR assay. The multiplex PCR relied on a mix of 60 forward primers for TCR Vbeta segments and 13 reverse primers for TCR Jbeta segments. The CDR3 region of rearranged TCR beta genes was amplified from genomic DNA by a multiplex PCR assay. The amplified TCR beta libraries were sequenced on the Illumina HiSeq System as 87-base-pair reads. The published analysis was carried out like this. A later analysis counted about 80 million unique TCR beta chains across the 690 or so repertoires, and some 11 million of these chains were shared by at least two donors. Raw reads were error-corrected and collapsed into unique sequences with a nearest-neighbor algorithm that merged closely related sequences to remove PCR and sequencing errors. To assign V, D and J gene segments, CDR3 sequences were aligned to IMGT reference sequences. Each retained sequence needed at least a six-nucleotide match to both a V gene segment and a J gene segment. A rearrangement counted as productive if the CDR3 had no stop codons and remained in frame with V and J, and every other rearrangement counted as non-productive. Following IMGT convention, CDR3 was defined as the stretch from the second conserved V-encoded cysteine up to the conserved J-encoded phenylalanine. The earlier analysis of 500 to 750 of the donors excluded any sequence lacking an unambiguous match to a single V gene segment. In an earlier analysis of 450 to 700 of the donors, V segments were called functional above 56.7% productive rearrangements and were called segregating when the between-donor standard deviation exceeded 5%. To diagnose cytomegalovirus status from the catalog of TCR beta chain sequences, a statistical classification framework was built. In a later analysis, TCR nucleotide sequences were compared against IMGT/GENE-DB human TR gene sequences so that V and J genes could be assigned. Using the TCRdist pipeline, a later analysis assigned CDR3 sequences along with most-parsimonious VDJ recombination scenarios. In a later analysis, every TCR beta chain was defined by the combination of its CDR3 amino acid sequence and its V-gene family, and reads without a unique V-gene family were dropped. In a later analysis, nearly 600 highly shared, low-generation-probability nucleotide sequences were removed to address suspected cross-contamination and a sequencing artifact. In a later analysis, a clonal expansion index was calculated for each public chain from normalized within-repertoire ranks of inferred template counts. In a later analysis, generation probabilities were computed using a VDJ recombination model fitted to out-of-frame rearrangements, and the results were checked against IGoR. A later analysis scored TCR-TCR, TCR-HLA and TCR-CMV co-occurrence with hypergeometric tests, applying a repertoire-size bias correction to TCR pairs. To estimate false discovery rates, a later analysis permuted the HLA or CMV assignments 20 times. In a later analysis, co-occurring TCRs were grouped with DBSCAN, and TCRdist sequence similarity was added when clustering was performed within HLA-allele-positive subsets. Repertoires with fewer than 30,000 or more than 120,000 public chains were left out of co-occurrence clustering, as were roughly five repertoires with anomalous nucleotide sharing. The clones in this table, taken by TCRdb from immuneACCESS, are in-frame only. Not every clone is retained; where verified, under half of the shortfall comes from an unresolved V gene, and the cause of the rest is unknown. V and J calls plus clone size are reproduced from that table; the DNA served to infer D and trimming. The sample includes about 140,000 clones, with 75% observed a single time. Of the sample, about 3% falls within the top ten clones.

In total, approximately 610 healthy bone marrow donors made up the cohort. At the time of sampling, every cohort member was nominally healthy, though immune exposures that went unrecorded were likely present. The donor was CMV seronegative and belonged to the group of several hundred seronegative cohort members. A peripheral blood sample was collected from each donor, and TCR beta sequencing was performed on peripheral blood mononuclear cells. The Qiagen DNeasy Blood Extraction Kit was used to extract genomic DNA from the blood cell samples. This TCR came from a middle-aged man in good health and CMV-seronegative. In this chain, TRBV6-6 is recombined with TRBJ2-1, with the D gene call left open. Specimen: PBMCs. The DNA sequence follows: TGTGCCAGCAGGAGATACGACAATGAGCAGTTCTTC. Translated, it gives CASRRYDNEQFF.